Listed here are 4 T cell receptor beta chains from one sample, sequenced in a study of blood T cell repertoires in COVID-19. The method was immunoSEQ multiplex PCR; TCRdb's version includes in-frame clones alone and lacks a portion of them. The data show around 160,000 clones, with approximately 83% seen just once and roughly 8% held by the top ten. The specimen was peripheral blood. These receptors originate from a man between 60 and 75 years old with acute or convalescent COVID-19.

The CDR3 spells CAKTRTSPNTGELFF. CDR3 nucleotides: TGTGCCAAAACCAGGACTAGCCCGAACACCGGGGAGCTGTTTTTT. The chain uses TRBV19 and TRBJ2-2, with 8 bases that match TRBD2. The CDR3 contains 15 residues. Germline V gene lookup returns CDR1 LNHDA and CDR2 SQIVND (reference sequence). The trim removed 10 bases at V and 0 bases at J, leaving 7 bases unmatched.

The chain has TRBV5-4 and TRBJ2-7, with TRBD2 matching over 8 bases. In germline, CDR1 is SGHNT, CDR2 YYREEE (reference sequence). CDR3 length equals 14 residues. J was trimmed by 4 bases and V by 1 base; bases with no gene match: 4. The CDR3 bases are TGTGCCAGCAGCTTGAGGGGCGGGAGGTACGAGCAGTACTTC. Translating it yields CASSLRGGRYEQYF.

The chain's CDR3 is CASSAGGSGYGYTF. The CDR3 nucleotides read TGTGCCAGCAGTGCAGGGGGCTCGGGCTATGGCTACACCTTC. The genes are TRBV28 and TRBJ1-2, with 8 bases matching TRBD1. This CDR3 comprises 14 residues. With 5 bases clipped from V and 4 bases from J, the junction kept 6 bases outside the gene matches. Germline V gives CDR1 MDHEN, CDR2 SYDVKM.

The chain uses TRBV3-1 (or the pseudogene TRBV3-2) and TRBJ1-6; TRBD1 might be the D (6 bases). The CDR3 totals 15 residues. Germline lookup yields CDR1 LGHDT and CDR2 YNNKEL (reference sequence). V lost 4 bases and J lost 8, with 15 bases in between. CDR3 DNA sequence: TGTGCCAGCAGCCGACTACAGGGCCCGGATTCACCCCTCCACTTT. Its protein is CASSRLQGPDSPLHF.